This T cell receptor beta chain was identified during a study of T cell responses to AZD1222 COVID-19 vaccine. Turning to the study itself: Second-dose schedules of about 4 or about 12 weeks were combined. Points from the study as a whole: It should be noted that donors were predominantly white British and more often female, and clonal diversity was possibly underestimated. Repertoire collection took place solely once the T cell response had peaked. Compared with day 0, the breadth and depth of the Spike-specific TCR repertoire rose significantly after two doses of AZD1222.

A word on this clone: Its antigen is unknown.

TCRdb's table, derived via immunoSEQ multiplex PCR, lists solely in-frame clones and lacks some. This sample has about 130,000 clones, with 93% found just once. The input for sequencing was peripheral blood, taken on day 0 of AZD1222 vaccination. The clonotype comes from an adult in good health.

CDR3 loop: CASSLSENYGYTF. CDR3 nucleotide sequence: TGCGCCAGCAGCTTGAGTGAAAACTATGGCTACACCTTC. The chain uses TRBV5-1 and TRBJ1-2; D gene unclear. V dropped 1 base and J dropped 2 bases, with 6 bases sitting between them. The CDR3 spans 13 residues. The germline V gene has CDR1 SGHRS and CDR2 YFSETQ.